One T cell receptor beta chain is described in this entry. This clonotype was detected many times. Its antigen remains undetermined. The input lacks base qualities; no much larger clone sits a single base away. The junction shows trimming of 4 bases on V and 1 base on J, plus 7 bases between the germline ends. The germline V gene provides CDR1 SQVTM and CDR2 ANQGSEA. The CDR3, cysteine through phenylalanine, is 12 amino acids long. The entry retains the CDR3 DNA only, 36 bases that are in frame from base 1. The data were taken from a study of read filtering for tumor transcriptome and immune sequencing (dated by TCRdb to 2018 to 2021). In terms of the full investigation: The cohort was composed of 17 to 20 male and more than twelve female patients, with a mean age of roughly 61 years and an age range of about 40 to 90. TCR repertoires obtained by targeted immune repertoire sequencing and by bulk whole-transcriptome sequencing performed on the same bone marrow samples were compared. By revised international staging, 8 patients were R-ISS I, about 15 were R-ISS II and about seven were R-ISS III. As a main aim, a read-filtering strategy for immune repertoire data was addressed, with the specific question being whether clonotypes supported by a single read should be removed. Per sample, about 4.05 to 10.27 million TCR-region mapped reads were obtained with IR-seq, compared with only about 85 to 1,400 with RNA-seq. Whole-transcriptome libraries were prepared with the TruSeq RNA Access Library Prep Kit after DNase treatment.

TCR libraries were constructed from 400 ng RNA using the Immunoverse kit, and molecular barcoded adaptors covering alpha/delta and beta/gamma chains were employed. The same RNA used for transcriptome sequencing was used for TCR library preparation. An Illumina HiSeq 4000 with 2 x 150 cycles was used to sequence the TCR libraries. Per the authors' processing: Using MiXCR, which included quality filtering and error correction, TCR reads were aligned to human V, D, J and C references and then assembled into CDR3 clonotypes. Clonotype counts and gene usage diversity were analyzed with the tcR package in R. Raw mapping reads were checked after the RNA-seq reads had been mapped by STAR aligner version 2.5.3a onto the human GRCh37 genome. IR-seq fastq files were randomly downsampled with Seqtk 1.3 to test the effect of sequencing depth on detected clonotypes. TCRdb reworked the public reads: Q25 trimming with fastp, MiXCR clone assembly, productive beta chains retained. Rows are unified per CDR3 protein, each entry keeping the most common DNA and genes. TCRdb's processing, not the authors', yielded these V and J calls. This sample has 75,000 to 95,000 distinct CDR3 sequences in its table, and about 22% of those were observed once. Clones ranked in the top ten supply roughly 11% of the sample.

Broader findings and caveats from the paper: Single-read clonotypes made up around 80% of clonotypes but only around 4% of total reads in IR-seq, compared with just under 75% of clonotypes and roughly 45% of reads in RNA-seq. The correlation between IR-seq and RNA-seq shared clonotype proportions was increased by removal of single-read clonotypes. Clonotypes were captured by IR-seq at much higher depth and more reliably than by RNA-seq, and smaller IR-seq throughput was sufficient for identification of most shared clonotypes. The sorted CD138-negative fraction was a mixed bone marrow immune population, not purified T cells.

Each patient had bone marrow sampled at the time of active disease. Bone marrow mononuclear cells were isolated by Ficoll-Hypaque density gradient centrifugation. To remove myeloma plasma cells, the cells were labeled with CD138 magnetic microbeads on a MACS separator, and CD138-negative cells were then collected by negative selection. Flow cytometry on an Attune NxT with CD138 antibodies was used to check the purity of the isolated cells. Total RNA was extracted using TRIzol reagent and was quantified on a NanoDrop spectrophotometer. Paired RNA-seq and IR-seq were performed on each patient's CD138-negative bone marrow sample.

The sequence came from a donor aged 40 or over with multiple myeloma. The chain is assembled from TRBV29-1 and TRBJ1-1, with the D gene call left open. The specimen was a population of CD138-negative cells sorted from bone marrow. What the cell subset or site label conveys for this sample: bone marrow mononuclear cells depleted of CD138+ plasma/myeloma cells by negative magnetic selection. CDR3 protein: CSVVGRNTEAFF. The DNA is as follows: TGCAGCGTTGTGGGGAGGAACACTGAAGCTTTCTTT.